This T cell receptor (beta chain) was sequenced in a study of blood T cell repertoires in COVID-19. Profiling relied on immunoSEQ multiplex PCR, and the TCRdb table lists in-frame clones only, not all of them. The profile shows about 190,000 clones, roughly 80% of them singletons. V dropped 11 bases and J dropped 2 bases, with 10 bases sitting between them. Germline-derived CDR1 and CDR2 are LNHDA and SQIVND (reference sequence). There are 12 residues in the CDR3. This receptor was taken from a man aged 50-60 years who had recovered from COVID-19. The sample taken for sequencing was peripheral blood. The chain is built from TRBV19 and TRBJ1-5, with a tentative D call TRBD1 (6 bases). CDR3 bases: TGTGCCGGACGACAGGGCAATCAGCCCCAGCATTTT. This sequence encodes CAGRQGNQPQHF. The complete variable domain, with remaining parts taken from reference TRBV19 and TRBJ1-5, reads DGGITQSPKYLFRKEGQNVTLSCEQNLNHDAMYWYRQDPGQGLRLIYYSQIVNDFQKGDIAEGYSVSREKKESFPLTVTSAQKNPTAFYLCAGRQGNQPQHFGDGTRLSIL.